What follows describes a single T cell receptor (beta chain). No antigen is known for it. This sample is drawn from a study of cytomegalovirus exposure and HLA in healthy donors. Study-wide results and caveats: In a later analysis, most CMV-associated TCR beta chains appeared HLA-restricted.

The PCR was carried out with 60 Vbeta primers and 13 Jbeta primers. How the authors handled the data: Per a later analysis, the number of unique TCR beta chains was some 75 million, of which about 11 million were shared. Assay used: immunoSEQ multiplex PCR; TCRdb lists only in-frame clones, some missing. That table gives V, J and clone size, and the DNA gave D and trimming. Of about 140,000 clones listed, around 80% are singletons. The specimen was PBMCs. This sequence originates from a male donor in good health and CMV-seronegative.

The CDR3 DNA sequence: TGTGCCAGCAGCCTAGCCAGGGGCAGAGTAATCGAGCAGTACTTC. Its protein is CASSLARGRVIEQYF. This chain links TRBV14 with TRBJ2-7; weak D call: TRBD1 (6 bases). This CDR3 is built from 15 residues. Trimming cost V 4 bases and J 6 bases, with 19 bases left between them. The V gene's germline CDR1 is SGHDN and CDR2 FVKESK.